This T cell receptor (beta chain) stems from a study of control samples from healthy donors and cancer patients. Measured with immunoSEQ multiplex PCR; TCRdb has only the in-frame clones, and not every one. The table includes approximately 130,000 clones, roughly 91% detected once. The CDR3 loop spans 15 amino acids. V was cut by 2 bases and J by 5 bases, with 14 bases left in between. Germline values: CDR1 LGHNT, CDR2 FRNRAP. This clone was found once. The chain recombines TRBV12-5 with TRBJ2-3; D is perhaps TRBD1 or TRBD2 (5 bases each). The clonotype was recovered from a man aged 35-49 years in good health. The sequenced sample was blood. CDR3 sequence (DNA): TGTGCTAGTGGTTTGACGGGACCTCGGGGAGATACGCAGTATTTT. It encodes CASGLTGPRGDTQYF.